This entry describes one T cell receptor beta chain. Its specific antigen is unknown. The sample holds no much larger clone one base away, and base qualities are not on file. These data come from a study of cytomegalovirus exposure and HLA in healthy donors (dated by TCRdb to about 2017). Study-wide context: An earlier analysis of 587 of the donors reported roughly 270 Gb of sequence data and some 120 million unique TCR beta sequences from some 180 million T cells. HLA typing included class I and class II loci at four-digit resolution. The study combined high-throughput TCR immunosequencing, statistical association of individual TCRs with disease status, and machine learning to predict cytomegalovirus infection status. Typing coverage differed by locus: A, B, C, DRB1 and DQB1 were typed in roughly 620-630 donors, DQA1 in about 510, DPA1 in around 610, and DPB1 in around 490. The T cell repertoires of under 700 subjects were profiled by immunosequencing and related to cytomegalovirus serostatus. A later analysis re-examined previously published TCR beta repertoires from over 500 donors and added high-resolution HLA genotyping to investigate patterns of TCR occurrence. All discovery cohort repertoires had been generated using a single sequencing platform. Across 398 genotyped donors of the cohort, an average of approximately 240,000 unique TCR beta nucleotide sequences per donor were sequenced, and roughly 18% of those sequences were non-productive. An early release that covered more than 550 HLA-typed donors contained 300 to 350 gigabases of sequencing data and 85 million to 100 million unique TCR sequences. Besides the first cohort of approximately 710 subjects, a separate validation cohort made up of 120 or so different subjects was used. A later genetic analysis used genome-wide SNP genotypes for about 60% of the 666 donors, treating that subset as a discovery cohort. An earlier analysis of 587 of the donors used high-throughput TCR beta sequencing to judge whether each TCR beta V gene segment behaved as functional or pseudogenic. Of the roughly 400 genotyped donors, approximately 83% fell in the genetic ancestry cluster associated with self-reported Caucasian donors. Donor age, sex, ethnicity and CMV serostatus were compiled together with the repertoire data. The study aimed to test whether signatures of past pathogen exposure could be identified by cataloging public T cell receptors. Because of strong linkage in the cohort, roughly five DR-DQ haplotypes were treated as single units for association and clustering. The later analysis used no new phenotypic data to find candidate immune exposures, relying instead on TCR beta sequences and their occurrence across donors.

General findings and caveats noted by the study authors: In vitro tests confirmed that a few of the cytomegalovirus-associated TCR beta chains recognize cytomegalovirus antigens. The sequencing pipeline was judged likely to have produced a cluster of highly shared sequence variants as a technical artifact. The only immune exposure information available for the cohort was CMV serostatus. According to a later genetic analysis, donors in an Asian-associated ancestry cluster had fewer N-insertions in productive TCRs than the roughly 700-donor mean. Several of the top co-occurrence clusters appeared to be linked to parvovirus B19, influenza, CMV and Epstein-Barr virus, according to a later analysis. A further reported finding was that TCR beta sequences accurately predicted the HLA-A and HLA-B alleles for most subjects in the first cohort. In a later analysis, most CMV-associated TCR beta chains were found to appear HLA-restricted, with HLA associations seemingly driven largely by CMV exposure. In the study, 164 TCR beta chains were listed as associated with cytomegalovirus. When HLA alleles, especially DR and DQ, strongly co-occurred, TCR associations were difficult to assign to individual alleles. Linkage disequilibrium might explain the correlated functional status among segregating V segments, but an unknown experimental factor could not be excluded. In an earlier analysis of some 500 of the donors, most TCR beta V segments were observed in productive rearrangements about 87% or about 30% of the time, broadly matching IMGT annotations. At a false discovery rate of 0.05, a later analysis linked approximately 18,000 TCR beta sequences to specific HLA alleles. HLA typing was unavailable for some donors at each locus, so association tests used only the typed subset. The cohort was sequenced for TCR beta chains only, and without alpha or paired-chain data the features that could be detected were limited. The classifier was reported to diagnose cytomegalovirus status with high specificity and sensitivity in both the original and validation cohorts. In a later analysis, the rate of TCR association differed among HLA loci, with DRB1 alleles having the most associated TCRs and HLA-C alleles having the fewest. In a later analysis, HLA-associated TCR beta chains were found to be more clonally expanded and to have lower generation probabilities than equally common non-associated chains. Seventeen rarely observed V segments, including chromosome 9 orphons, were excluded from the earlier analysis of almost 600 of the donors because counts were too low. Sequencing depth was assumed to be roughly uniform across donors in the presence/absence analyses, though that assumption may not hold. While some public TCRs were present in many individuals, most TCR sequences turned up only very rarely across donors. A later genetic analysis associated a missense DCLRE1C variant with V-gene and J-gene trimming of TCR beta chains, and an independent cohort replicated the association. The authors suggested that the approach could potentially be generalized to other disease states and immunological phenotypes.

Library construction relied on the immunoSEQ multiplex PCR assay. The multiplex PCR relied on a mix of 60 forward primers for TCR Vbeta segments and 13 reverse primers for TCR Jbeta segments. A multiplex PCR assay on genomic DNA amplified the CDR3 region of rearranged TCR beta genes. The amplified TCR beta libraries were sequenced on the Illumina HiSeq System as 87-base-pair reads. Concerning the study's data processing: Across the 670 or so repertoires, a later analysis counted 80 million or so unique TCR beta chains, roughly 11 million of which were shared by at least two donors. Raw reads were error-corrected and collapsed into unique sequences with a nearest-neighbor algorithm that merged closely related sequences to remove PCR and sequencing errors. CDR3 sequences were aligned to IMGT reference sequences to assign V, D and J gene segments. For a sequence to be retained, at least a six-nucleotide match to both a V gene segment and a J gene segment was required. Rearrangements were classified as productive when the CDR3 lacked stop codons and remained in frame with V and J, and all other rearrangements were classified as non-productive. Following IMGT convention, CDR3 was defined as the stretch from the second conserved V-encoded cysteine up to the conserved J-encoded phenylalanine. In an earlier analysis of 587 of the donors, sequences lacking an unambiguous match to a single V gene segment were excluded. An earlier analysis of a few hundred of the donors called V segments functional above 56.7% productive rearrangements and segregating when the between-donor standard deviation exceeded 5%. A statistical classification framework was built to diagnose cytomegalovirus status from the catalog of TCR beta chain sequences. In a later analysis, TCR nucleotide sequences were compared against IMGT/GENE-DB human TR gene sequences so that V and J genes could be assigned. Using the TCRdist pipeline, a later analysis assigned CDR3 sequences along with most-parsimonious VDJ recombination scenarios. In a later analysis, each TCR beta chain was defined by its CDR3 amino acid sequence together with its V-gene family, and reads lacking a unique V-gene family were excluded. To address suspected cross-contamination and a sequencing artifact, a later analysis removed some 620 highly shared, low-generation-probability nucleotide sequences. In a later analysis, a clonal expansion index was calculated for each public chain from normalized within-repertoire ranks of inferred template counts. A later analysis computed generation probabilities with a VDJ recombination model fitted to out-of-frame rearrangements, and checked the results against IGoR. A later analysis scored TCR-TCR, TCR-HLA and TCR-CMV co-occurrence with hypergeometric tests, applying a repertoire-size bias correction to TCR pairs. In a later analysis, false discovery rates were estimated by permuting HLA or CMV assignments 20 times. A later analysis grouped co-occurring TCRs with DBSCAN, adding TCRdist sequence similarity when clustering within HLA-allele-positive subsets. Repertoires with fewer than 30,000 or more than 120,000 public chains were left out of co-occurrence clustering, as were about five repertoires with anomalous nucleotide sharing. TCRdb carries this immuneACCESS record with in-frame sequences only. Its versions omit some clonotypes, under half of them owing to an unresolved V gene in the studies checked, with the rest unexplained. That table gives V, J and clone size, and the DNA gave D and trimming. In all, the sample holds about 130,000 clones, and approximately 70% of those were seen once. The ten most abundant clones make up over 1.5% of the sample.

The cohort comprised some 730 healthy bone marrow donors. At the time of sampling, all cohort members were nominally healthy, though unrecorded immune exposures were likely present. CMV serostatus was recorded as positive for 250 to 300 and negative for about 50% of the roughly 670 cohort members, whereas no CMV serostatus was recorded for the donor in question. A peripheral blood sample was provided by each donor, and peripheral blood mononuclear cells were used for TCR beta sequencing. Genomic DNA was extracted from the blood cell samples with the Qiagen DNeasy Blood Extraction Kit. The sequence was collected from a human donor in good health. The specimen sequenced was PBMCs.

The bases are TGCGCCAGCAGCTTGCCGTCCCCTAGCGGAGGCGGAGATACGCAGTATTTT. This yields the protein CASSLPSPSGGGDTQYF. The rearrangement joined TRBV5-1 to TRBJ2-3, and 7 bases in between align with TRBD2. At the junction V is shortened by 1 base and J by 5 bases; bases outside the gene matches: 13. The germline V gene provides CDR1 SGHRS and CDR2 YFSETQ. The CDR3 contains 17 residues, cysteine and phenylalanine counted. The CDR3 DNA has 51 bases and is translated from base 1.